This passage covers 5 T cell receptor beta chains from one sample sequenced in a study of blood T cell repertoires in COVID-19 (dated by TCRdb to 2018 to 2021). Library method: the immunoSEQ multiplex PCR assay. This is the immuneACCESS table as TCRdb keeps it, with only in-frame sequences that have V and J called. A part of the clones is gone; compared with another copy, unresolved V genes explain less than half, and the rest is unexplained. This sample gives approximately 310,000 clones in total; over 75% of them show up just once. Less than 2.5% of the sample lies in the top ten. The source material was PBMCs or T cells enriched from blood (not recorded which). The receptors were sampled from a man aged 25 to 45 who had recovered from COVID-19.

This clone was seen a single time. This is likely a read error, given that the CDR3 carries no conserved phenylalanine or tryptophan at its end. The DNA is omitted, as the CDR3 cannot be located on it reliably, and the CDR3 follows TCRdb's listing. The rearrangement joins TRBV20-1 to TRBJ1-1; the D segment call TRBD1 is taken from the table without a DNA check. Germline V CDR1 and CDR2: DFQATT, SNEGSKA (reference sequence). With termini counted, the CDR3 has 9 amino acids. The CDR3 sequence: CSARDRGPT.

This chain joins TRBV6-6 and TRBJ1-5; D may be TRBD1 (6 bases). The CDR3 runs to 15 residues. CDR1 is MNHNY and CDR2 is SVGAGI in the germline V gene (reference sequence). V was trimmed by 6 bases and J by 0 bases, leaving 12 bases between them. The CDR3 nucleotides read TGTGCCAGCAGACCTGGACAGCATAGCAATCAGCCCCAGCATTTT. It translates to CASRPGQHSNQPQHF.

CDR3 sequence (DNA): TGTGCCAGCAGCGTTACAGCGGCCGCCTACGAGCAGTACTTC. Protein product: CASSVTAAAYEQYF. The chain is built from TRBV9 and TRBJ2-7; D might be TRBD2 (5 bases). V lost 2 bases and J lost 2, with 11 bases in between. This CDR3 has 14 residues. Per the germline V gene, CDR1 is SGDLS and CDR2 is YYNGEE.

V and J are TRBV2 and TRBJ1-1, with 7 bases that match TRBD1. Trimming cost V 8 bases and J 4 bases; bases outside gene matches: 7. Per germline, CDR1 SNHLY and CDR2 FYNNEI. The CDR3 contains 13 residues. CDR3 nucleotides: TGTGCCAGCCGACAGGGAGAGGGCACTGAAGCTTTCTTT. Protein: CASRQGEGTEAFF.

This clone was seen at least ten times. The chain uses TRBV6-5 and TRBJ1-2; possible D gene TRBD1, 6 bases. From germline, CDR1 is MNHEY and CDR2 SVGAGI. Trimming shortened V by 2 bases and J by 6 bases, and 13 bases separated the two germline ends. This CDR3 has 14 residues. Written as DNA, the CDR3 is TGTGCCAGCAGTTACGCCAACAGGGCTGATGGCTACACCTTC. Translation gives CASSYANRADGYTF.